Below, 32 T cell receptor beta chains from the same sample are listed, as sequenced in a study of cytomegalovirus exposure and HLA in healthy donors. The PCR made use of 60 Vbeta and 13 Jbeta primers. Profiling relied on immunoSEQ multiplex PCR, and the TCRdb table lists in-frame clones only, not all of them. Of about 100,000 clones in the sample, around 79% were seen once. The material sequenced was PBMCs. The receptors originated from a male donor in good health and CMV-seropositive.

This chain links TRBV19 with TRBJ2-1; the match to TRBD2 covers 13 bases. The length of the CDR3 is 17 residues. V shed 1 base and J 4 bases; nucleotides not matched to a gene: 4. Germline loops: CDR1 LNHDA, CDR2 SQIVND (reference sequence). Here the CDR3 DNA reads TGTGCCAGTAGTATAGGACTAGCGGGGGGCCTGTACAATGAGCAGTTCTTC. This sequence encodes CASSIGLAGGLYNEQFF.

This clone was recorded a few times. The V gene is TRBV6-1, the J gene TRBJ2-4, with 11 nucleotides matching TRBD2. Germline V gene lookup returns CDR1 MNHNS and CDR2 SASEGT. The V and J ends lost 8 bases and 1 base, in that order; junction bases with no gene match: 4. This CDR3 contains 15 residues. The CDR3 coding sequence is TGTGCCAGCGCTAGCGGGGGGTTTGCCAAAAACATTCAGTACTTC. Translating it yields CASASGGFAKNIQYF.

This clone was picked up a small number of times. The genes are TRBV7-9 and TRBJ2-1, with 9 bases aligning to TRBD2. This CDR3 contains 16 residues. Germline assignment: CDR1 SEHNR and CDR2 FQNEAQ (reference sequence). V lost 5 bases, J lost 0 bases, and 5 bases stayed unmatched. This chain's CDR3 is CASSDYSGGSYNEQFF. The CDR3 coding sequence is TGTGCCAGCAGCGACTATAGCGGGGGCTCCTACAATGAGCAGTTCTTC.

The CDR3 protein is CASSLATGTANYGYTF. The CDR3 DNA reads TGTGCCAGCAGCTTAGCTACCGGGACAGCTAACTATGGCTACACCTTC. The chain combines TRBV7-9 with TRBJ1-2, with TRBD1 matching over 7 bases. The CDR3 is 16 amino acids. V was pared by 0 bases and J by 0 bases, with 4 bases of the junction left unmatched. Per the germline V gene, CDR1 is SEHNR and CDR2 is FQNEAQ (reference sequence).

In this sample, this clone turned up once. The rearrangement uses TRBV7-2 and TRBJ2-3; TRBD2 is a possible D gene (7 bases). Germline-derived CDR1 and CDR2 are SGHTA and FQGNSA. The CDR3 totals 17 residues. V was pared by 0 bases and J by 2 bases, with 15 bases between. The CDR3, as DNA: TGTGCCAGCAGCTTAGCGGGGGGCGGGAGCATCACAGATACGCAGTATTTT. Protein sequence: CASSLAGGGSITDTQYF.

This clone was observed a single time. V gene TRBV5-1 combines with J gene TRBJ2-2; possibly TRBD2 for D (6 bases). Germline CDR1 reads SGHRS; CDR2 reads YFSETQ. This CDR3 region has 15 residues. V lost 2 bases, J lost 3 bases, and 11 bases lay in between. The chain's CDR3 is CASSFAGRDTGELFF. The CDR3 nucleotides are TGCGCCAGCAGCTTCGCGGGGCGGGACACCGGGGAGCTGTTTTTT.

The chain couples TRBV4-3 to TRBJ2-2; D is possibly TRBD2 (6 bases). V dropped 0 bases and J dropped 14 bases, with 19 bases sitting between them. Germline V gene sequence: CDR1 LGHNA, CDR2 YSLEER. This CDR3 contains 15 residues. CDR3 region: CASSQEVQGGVVLFF. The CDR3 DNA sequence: TGCGCCAGCAGCCAAGAAGTCCAGGGCGGGGTAGTCCTGTTTTTT.

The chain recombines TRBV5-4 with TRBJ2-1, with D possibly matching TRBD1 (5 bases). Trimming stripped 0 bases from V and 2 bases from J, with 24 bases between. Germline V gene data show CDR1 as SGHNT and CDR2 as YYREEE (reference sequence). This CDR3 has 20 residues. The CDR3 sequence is CASSLVGLYLTSRAYNEQFF. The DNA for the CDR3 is TGTGCCAGCAGCTTGGTGGGGCTCTATCTTACCTCTCGAGCCTACAATGAGCAGTTCTTC.

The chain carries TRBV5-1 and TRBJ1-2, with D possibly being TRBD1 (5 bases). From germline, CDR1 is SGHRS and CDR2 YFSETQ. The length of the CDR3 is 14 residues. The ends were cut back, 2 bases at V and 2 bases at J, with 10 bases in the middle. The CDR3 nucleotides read TGCGCCAGCAGCTTACGACAGACCAACTATGGCTACACCTTC. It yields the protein CASSLRQTNYGYTF.

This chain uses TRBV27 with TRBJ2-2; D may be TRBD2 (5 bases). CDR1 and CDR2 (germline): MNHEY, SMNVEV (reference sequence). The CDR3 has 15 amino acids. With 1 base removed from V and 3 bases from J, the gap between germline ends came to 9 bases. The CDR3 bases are TGTGCCAGCAGTTTATTCCCTAGCTACACCGGGGAGCTGTTTTTT. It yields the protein CASSLFPSYTGELFF.

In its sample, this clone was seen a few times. CDR3 nucleotides: TGTGCCAGCAGTTGGACAGGGATGAACACCGGGGAGCTGTTTTTT. This codes for CASSWTGMNTGELFF. The chain joins TRBV6-1 to TRBJ2-2; 8 bases are shared with TRBD1. The ends lost 5 bases at V and 1 base at J; junction bases unmatched: 3. Germline CDR1 reads MNHNS; CDR2 reads SASEGT. The CDR3 covers 15 residues.

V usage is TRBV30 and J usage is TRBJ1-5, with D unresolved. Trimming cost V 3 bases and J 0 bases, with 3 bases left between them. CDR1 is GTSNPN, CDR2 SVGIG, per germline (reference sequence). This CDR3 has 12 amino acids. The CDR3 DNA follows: TGTGCCTGGAGCAGTAGCAATCAGCCCCAGCATTTT. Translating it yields CAWSSSNQPQHF.

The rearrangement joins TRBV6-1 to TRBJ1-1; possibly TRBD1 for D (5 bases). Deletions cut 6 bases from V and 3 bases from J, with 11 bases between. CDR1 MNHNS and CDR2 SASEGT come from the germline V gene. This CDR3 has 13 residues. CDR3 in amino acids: CASSGRGDTEAFF. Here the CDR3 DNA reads TGTGCCAGCAGCGGCCGGGGGGACACTGAAGCTTTCTTT.

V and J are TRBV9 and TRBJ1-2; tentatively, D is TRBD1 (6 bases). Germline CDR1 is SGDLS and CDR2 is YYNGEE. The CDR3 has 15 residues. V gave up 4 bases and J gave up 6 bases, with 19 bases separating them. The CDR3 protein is CASSPLRGASDGYTF. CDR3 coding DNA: TGTGCCAGCAGCCCCCTCCGGGGGGCCTCCGATGGCTACACCTTC. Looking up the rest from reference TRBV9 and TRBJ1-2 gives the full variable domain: DSGVTQTPKHLITATGQRVTLRCSPRSGDLSVYWYQQSLDQGLQFLIQYYNGEERAKGNILERFSAQQFPDLHSELNLSSLELGDSALYFCASSPLRGASDGYTFGSGTRLTVV.

In DNA, the CDR3 is TGTGCCAGCAGCACCCTGGGGGGGGCTGAACCTCGGGAGACCCAGTACTTC. It specifies CASSTLGGAEPRETQYF. The chain uses TRBV7-9 and TRBJ2-5, with D perhaps TRBD2 (7 bases). Germline-derived CDR1 and CDR2 are SEHNR and FQNEAQ (reference sequence). The CDR3 extends over 17 amino acids. The germline V and J ends were trimmed by 5 bases and 5 bases, with 24 bases remaining between them. Together with reference TRBV7-9 and TRBJ2-5, the CDR3 gives the full variable domain: DTGVSQNPRHKITKRGQNVTFRCDPISEHNRLYWYRQTLGQGPEFLTYFQNEAQLEKSRLLSDRFSAERPKGSFSTLEIQRTEQGDSAMYLCASSTLGGAEPRETQYFGPGTRLLVL.

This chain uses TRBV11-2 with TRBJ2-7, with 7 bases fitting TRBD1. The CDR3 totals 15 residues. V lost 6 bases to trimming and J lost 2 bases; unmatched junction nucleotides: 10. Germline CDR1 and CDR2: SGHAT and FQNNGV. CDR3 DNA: TGTGCCAGCAGACCGCCAAAGGGGACAGCCTACGAGCAGTACTTC. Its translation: CASRPPKGTAYEQYF.

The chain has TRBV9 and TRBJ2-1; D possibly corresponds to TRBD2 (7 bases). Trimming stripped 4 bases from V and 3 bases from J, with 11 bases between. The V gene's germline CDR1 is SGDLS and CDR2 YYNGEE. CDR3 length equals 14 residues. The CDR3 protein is CASSPGGHYNEQFF. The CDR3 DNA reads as TGTGCCAGCAGCCCCGGGGGGCACTACAATGAGCAGTTCTTC.

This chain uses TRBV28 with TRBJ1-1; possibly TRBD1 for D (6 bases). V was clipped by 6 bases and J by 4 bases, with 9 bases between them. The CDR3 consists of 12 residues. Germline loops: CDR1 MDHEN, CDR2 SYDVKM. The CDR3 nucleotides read TGTGCCAGCAGAGGGGGAGCCACTGAAGCTTTCTTT. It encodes CASRGGATEAFF.

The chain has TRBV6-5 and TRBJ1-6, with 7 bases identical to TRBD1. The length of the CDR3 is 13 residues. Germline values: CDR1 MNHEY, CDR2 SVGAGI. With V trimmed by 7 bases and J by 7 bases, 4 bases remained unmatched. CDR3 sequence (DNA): TGTGCCAGCACAGGGACAGCCAATTCACCCCTCCACTTT. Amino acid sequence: CASTGTANSPLHF.

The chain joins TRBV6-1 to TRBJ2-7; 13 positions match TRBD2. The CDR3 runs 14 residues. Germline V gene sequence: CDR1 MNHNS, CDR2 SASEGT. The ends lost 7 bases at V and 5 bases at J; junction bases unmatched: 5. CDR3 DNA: TGTGCCAGCACCACTAGCGGGGGGGCCAACGAGCAGTACTTC. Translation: CASTTSGGANEQYF.

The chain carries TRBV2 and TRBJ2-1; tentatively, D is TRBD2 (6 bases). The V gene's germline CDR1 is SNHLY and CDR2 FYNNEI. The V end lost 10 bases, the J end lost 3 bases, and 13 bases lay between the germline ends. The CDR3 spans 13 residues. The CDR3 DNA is TGTGCCACAGGCGGGGTCAGCTACAATGAGCAGTTCTTC. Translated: CATGGVSYNEQFF.

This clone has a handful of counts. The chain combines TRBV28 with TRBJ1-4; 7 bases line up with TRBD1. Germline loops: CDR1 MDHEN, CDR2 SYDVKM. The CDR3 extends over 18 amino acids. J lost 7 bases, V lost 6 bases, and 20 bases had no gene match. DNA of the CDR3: TGTGCCAGCAGCACCGTGATTGTAGGGGGCCGCCTTAGTGAAAAACTGTTTTTT. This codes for CASSTVIVGGRLSEKLFF.

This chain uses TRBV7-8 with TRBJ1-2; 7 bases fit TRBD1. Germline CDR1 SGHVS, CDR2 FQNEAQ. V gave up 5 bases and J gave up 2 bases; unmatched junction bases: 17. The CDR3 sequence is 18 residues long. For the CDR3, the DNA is TGTGCCAGCAGCCGAGAAAGGGGGCAGGGGGACGTCAACTATGGCTACACCTTC. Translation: CASSRERGQGDVNYGYTF.

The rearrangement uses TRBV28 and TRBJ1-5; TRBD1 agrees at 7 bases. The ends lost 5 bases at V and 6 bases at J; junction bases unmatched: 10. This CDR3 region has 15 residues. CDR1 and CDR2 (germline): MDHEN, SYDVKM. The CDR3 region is CASSPLQGGAQPQHF. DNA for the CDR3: TGTGCCAGCAGTCCTCTTCAGGGGGGAGCTCAGCCCCAGCATTTT. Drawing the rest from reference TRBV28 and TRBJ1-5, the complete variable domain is DVKVTQSSRYLVKRTGEKVFLECVQDMDHENMFWYRQDPGLGLRLIYFSYDVKMKEKGDIPEGYSVSREKKERFSLILESASTNQTSMYLCASSPLQGGAQPQHFGDGTRLSIL.

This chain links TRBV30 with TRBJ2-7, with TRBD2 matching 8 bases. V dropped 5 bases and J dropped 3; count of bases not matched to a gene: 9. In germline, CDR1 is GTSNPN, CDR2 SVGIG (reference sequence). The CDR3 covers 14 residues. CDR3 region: CAWSGGAAYYEQYF. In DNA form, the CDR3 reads TGTGCCTGGTCGGGGGGGGCTGCGTACTACGAGCAGTACTTC.

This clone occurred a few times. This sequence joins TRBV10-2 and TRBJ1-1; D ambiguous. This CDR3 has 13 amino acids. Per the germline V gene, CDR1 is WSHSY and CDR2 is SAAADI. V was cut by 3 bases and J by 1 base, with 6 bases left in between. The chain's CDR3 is CASSDERNTEAFF. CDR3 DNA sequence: TGCGCCAGCAGTGACGAGCGGAACACTGAAGCTTTCTTT.

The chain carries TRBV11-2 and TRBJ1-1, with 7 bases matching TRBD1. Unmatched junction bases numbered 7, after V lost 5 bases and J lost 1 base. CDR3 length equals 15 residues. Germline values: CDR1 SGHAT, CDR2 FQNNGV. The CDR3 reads CASSRWDSTNTEAFF. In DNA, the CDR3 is TGTGCCAGCAGCCGCTGGGACAGTACGAACACTGAAGCTTTCTTT.

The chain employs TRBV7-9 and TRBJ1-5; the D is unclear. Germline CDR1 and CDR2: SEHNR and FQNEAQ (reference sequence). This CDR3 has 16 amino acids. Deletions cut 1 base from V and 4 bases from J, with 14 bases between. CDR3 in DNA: TGTGCCAGCAGCTTAGGAGATGGGAGAGGGAATCAGCCCCAGCATTTT. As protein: CASSLGDGRGNQPQHF.

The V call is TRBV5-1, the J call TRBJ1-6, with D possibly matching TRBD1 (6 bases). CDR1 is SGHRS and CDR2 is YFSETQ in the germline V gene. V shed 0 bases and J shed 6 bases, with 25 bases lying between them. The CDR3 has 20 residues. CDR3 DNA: TGCGCCAGCAGCTTGGTCGGGGGGGCGCTGAGGACGGTGGCTAATTCACCCCTCCACTTT. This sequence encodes CASSLVGGALRTVANSPLHF.

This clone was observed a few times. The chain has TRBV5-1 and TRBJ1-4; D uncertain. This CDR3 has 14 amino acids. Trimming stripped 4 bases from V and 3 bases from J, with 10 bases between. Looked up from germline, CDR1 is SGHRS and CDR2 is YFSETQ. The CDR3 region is CASSLLRPNEKLFF. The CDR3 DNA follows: TGCGCCAGCAGCCTACTACGGCCTAATGAAAAACTGTTTTTT.

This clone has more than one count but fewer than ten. CDR3 in DNA: TGCGCCAGCAGCGTTACCGGGACAGGGCGGACAGATACGCAGTATTTT. Its protein is CASSVTGTGRTDTQYF. V and J are TRBV5-1 and TRBJ2-3; 9 positions match TRBD1. The CDR3 runs 16 residues. V shed 4 bases and J 3 bases; nucleotides not matched to a gene: 9. Germline CDR1 reads SGHRS; CDR2 reads YFSETQ.

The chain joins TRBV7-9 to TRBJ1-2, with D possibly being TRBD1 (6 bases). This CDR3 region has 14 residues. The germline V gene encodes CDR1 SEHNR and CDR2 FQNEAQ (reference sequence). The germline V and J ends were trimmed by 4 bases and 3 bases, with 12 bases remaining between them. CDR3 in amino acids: CASSSQQGYYGYTF. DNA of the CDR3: TGTGCCAGCAGCTCCCAACAGGGATACTATGGCTACACCTTC.